The clone carrying this T cell receptor beta chain has at least ten counts. A second 7 to 11 cycle PCR used barcoded and J-beta primers. TCRdb recomputed calls from the 5' RACE reads with MiXCR, one row per CDR3 protein. The table lists approximately 900,000 distinct CDR3 sequences, roughly 29% of them singletons. The sample belongs to a study of blood T cells in healthy people across ages. Germline V CDR1 and CDR2: SGHTA, FQGNSA. This CDR3 region has 15 residues. Trimming cost V 7 bases and J 4 bases; bases outside gene matches: 11. This sample was also put to use in a study of T cells of mothers and their children.

This chain joins TRBV7-2 and TRBJ2-7; 9 positions agree with TRBD2. The TCR was taken from a woman between 40 and 50 years old in good health. Source material: blood. CDR3 sequence (DNA): TGTGCCAGCAAATGGGAACTAGCGGGTCCATACGAGCAGTACTTC. Residues: CASKWELAGPYEQYF.